This T cell receptor (beta chain) came from a study of regulatory T cells in long-lasting Graves disease. According to the study, TCR beta libraries were built with iRepertoire HTBI primers and CDR3-region Arm-PCR. TCRdb reprocessed the multiplex PCR reads via MiXCR and lists one record per CDR3 protein. The sample contains under 500,000 distinct CDR3 sequences, around 20% of which appear only once. This clonotype showed up just a few times. Indicated time point: persistent/refractory GD, antithyroid drugs over 5 years with positive TRAb. The authors made the TCR library using RNA they extracted from PBMCs. Doctors identified Graves' disease using the American Thyroid Association guidelines. Material: peripheral blood mononuclear cells (PBMCs), obtained when the disease was refractory, from a patient treated with antithyroid drugs. This TCR was recovered from a female donor with Graves disease.

DNA for the CDR3: TGTGCCAGCTCACCATTGGGACGGCCGAACACCGGGGAGCTGTTTTTT. This sequence encodes CASSPLGRPNTGELFF. This sequence joins TRBV18 and TRBJ2-2, with D possibly called TRBD1 or TRBD2 (5 bases each). This CDR3 is built from 16 residues. Looked up from germline, CDR1 is KGHSH and CDR2 is LQKENI. Trimming shortened V by 2 bases and J by 0 bases, and 10 bases separated the two germline ends. Full variable domain (remainder filled in from reference TRBV18 and TRBJ2-2): NAGVMQNPRHLVRRRGQEARLRCSPMKGHSHVYWYRQLPEEGLKFMVYLQKENIIDESGMPKERFSAEFPKEGPSILRIQQVVRGDSAAYFCASSPLGRPNTGELFFGEGSRLTVL.